This T cell receptor (beta chain) came from a study of tumor-infiltrating lymphocytes in oesophageal squamous cell carcinoma. TCRdb itself ran the PCR reads through MiXCR, one entry per CDR3 protein. In the table there are 21,000 or so distinct CDR3 sequences, roughly two fifths of which are singletons. There are 16 residues in the CDR3. Germline loops: CDR1 SEHNR, CDR2 FQNEAQ (reference sequence). V shed 4 bases and J shed 4 bases, with 20 bases lying between them. Ten or more counts support this clonotype. The TCR was taken from a male donor with esophageal squamous cell carcinoma. The rearrangement uses TRBV7-9 and TRBJ2-7; D is possibly TRBD1 (5 bases). Sequenced: esophageal tumor tissue. The CDR3 coding sequence is TGTGCCAGCAGCTCCTCGGACATATCCCCCCATTACGAGCAGTACTTC. Translating gives CASSSSDISPHYEQYF. Full variable domain (rest looked up from reference TRBV7-9 and TRBJ2-7): DTGVSQNPRHKITKRGQNVTFRCDPISEHNRLYWYRQTLGQGPEFLTYFQNEAQLEKSRLLSDRFSAERPKGSFSTLEIQRTEQGDSAMYLCASSSSDISPHYEQYFGPGTRLTVT.